This is a list of T cell receptor beta chains from one sample in a study of T-cell reconstitution after alpha-beta-depleted transplantation in children. TCRdb passed the PCR reads through MiXCR, listing each CDR3 protein once. The data show 84,000 or so distinct CDR3 sequences, around a sixth seen once. This specimen consisted of PBMCs, mostly from graft donor cells, obtained 180 days after TCRalphabeta/CD19-depleted stem cell transplant. The receptors here all came from a male patient between 2 and 15 years old who had a stem cell transplant for acute lymphoblastic leukemia, so the T cells may come from the graft donor. Each CDR3 is given with its conserved first and last residue. The D gene is left open where the match is weak. The size entry is marked missing in some rows and otherwise reads once, few, many or a size class.

>NA|TRBD2|TRBJ2-7|TRBV20-1
TGCAGTGGACTAGCGGGGGGTTCCTACGAGCAGTACTTC
CSGLAGGSYEQYF
>NA|NA|TRBJ1-5|TRBV12-3/TRBV12-4
TGTGCCAGCAGTTTCCACTATAGTCCCCAGCATTTT
CASSFHYSPQHF
>few|NA|TRBJ2-5|TRBV5-6
TGTGCCAGCAGCCCCGCTAGGGGGGTGAGGCAAGAGACCCAGTACTTC
CASSPARGVRQETQYF
>few|NA|TRBJ1-5|TRBV20-1
TGCAGTGCAAGAGGGGCAGGGGACCCTCAGCCCCAGCATTTT
CSARGAGDPQPQHF
>few|TRBD1|TRBJ1-2|TRBV7-2
TGTGCCAGCAGGGGGACAGGGGGCCGGAACTATGGCTACACCTTC
CASRGTGGRNYGYTF
>NA|NA|TRBJ2-2|TRBV11-2
TGTGCCAGCAGCTTAATGGGACTCCAAGGGGCGAACACCGGGGAGCTGTTTTTT
CASSLMGLQGANTGELFF
>many|NA|TRBJ2-7|TRBV7-9
TGTGCCAGCAGCTTTGGCGTTGGCGTTTCCTACGAGCAGTACTTC
CASSFGVGVSYEQYF
>many|TRBD1|TRBJ1-6|TRBV5-6
TGTGCCAGCAGCGGAGGGACAGGGGATACTAATTCACCCCTCCACTTT
CASSGGTGDTNSPLHF
>NA|NA|TRBJ2-3|TRBV7-9
TGTGCCAGCAGCCAGGGAGTTCCCGATACGCAGTATTTT
CASSQGVPDTQYF
>many|TRBD1|TRBJ2-3|TRBV24-1
TGTGCCACCAGTGAACCCGGGACAGGGGATCCCCTCACAGATACGCAGTATTTT
CATSEPGTGDPLTDTQYF
>NA|NA|TRBJ1-4|TRBV28
TGTGCCAGCAGTTTTAGGTTTCCGGGGGTGGAAAAACTGTTTTTT
CASSFRFPGVEKLFF
>few|NA|TRBJ2-1|TRBV7-9
TGTGCCAGCAGCGGAGGATGGGTCAATGAGCAGTTCTTC
CASSGGWVNEQFF
>NA|NA|TRBJ2-7|TRBV7-2
TGTGCCAGCAGCTTATCTGGGGGGGCTCTACCGACCGAGCAGTACTTC
CASSLSGGALPTEQYF
>NA|TRBD2|TRBJ2-7|TRBV10-1
TGCGCCAGCAGTGTAGCGGGAGGTCGGTACTTC
CASSVAGGRYF
>NA|TRBD2|TRBJ2-1|TRBV5-4
TGTGCCAGCAGTAAGGGACTAGCGGGAGACGGTGAGCAGTTCTTC
CASSKGLAGDGEQFF
>few|TRBD1|TRBJ1-4|TRBV12-3/TRBV12-4
TGTGCCAGCAGACAGACAGGGGCAGTGGCTGCTGAAAAACTGTTTTTT
CASRQTGAVAAEKLFF
>many|TRBD1|TRBJ2-1|TRBV27
TGTGCCAGCAGGCCGGGACAGGCCTCCTACAATGAGCAGTTCTTC
CASRPGQASYNEQFF
>few|TRBD1|TRBJ2-7|TRBV6-2/TRBV6-3
TGTGCCAGCCTTCAGGTAAACAGGGGCCAAACCTACGAGCAGTACTTC
CASLQVNRGQTYEQYF
>NA|NA|TRBJ2-6|TRBV10-1
TGCGCCAGCAGTGAGGGGGGCTCTGGGGCCAACGTCCTGACTTTC
CASSEGGSGANVLTF
>NA|NA|TRBJ2-5|TRBV12-3/TRBV12-4
TGTGCCAGCAGTCGAGACCGCGCCGTAGAGACCCAGTACTTC
CASSRDRAVETQYF
>NA|NA|TRBJ2-7|TRBV11-2
TGTGCCAGCAGCCTTGCGGGAAGCGGATACGAGCAGTACTTC
CASSLAGSGYEQYF
>NA|NA|TRBJ2-1|TRBV11-2
TGTGCCAGCAGGAGATACGGACGGAGCTCCTACAATGAGCAGTTCTTC
CASRRYGRSSYNEQFF
>NA|NA|TRBJ2-7|TRBV24-1
TGTGCCACCAGTGATTTGCTCCATCCGCTCTCCTACGAGCAGTACTTC
CATSDLLHPLSYEQYF
>NA|NA|TRBJ2-3|TRBV20-1
TGCAGTGCTAGCTTCACAGATACGCAGTATTTT
CSASFTDTQYF
>few|NA|TRBJ1-5|TRBV20-1
TGCAGTGCTAGAGATAGGGCCTGGAATCAGCCCCAGCATTTT
CSARDRAWNQPQHF
>NA|TRBD1|TRBJ1-5|TRBV19
TGTGCCAGTAGTATAAGGGAGGGACAGGATTCGAATCAGCCCCAGCATTTT
CASSIREGQDSNQPQHF
>few|NA|TRBJ1-5|TRBV3-1
TGTGCCAGCAGTTCCCCGGGAGAGAATCAGCCCCAGCATTTT
CASSSPGENQPQHF
>NA|NA|TRBJ2-5|TRBV30
TGTGCCTGGAGTCGGGGGACGCAAGAGACCCAGTACTTC
CAWSRGTQETQYF
>few|TRBD1|TRBJ1-4|TRBV4-1
TGCGCCAGCAGCCATCTGAGGGACAGCCCGAAAAAGCTGTTTTTT
CASSHLRDSPKKLFF
>NA|NA|TRBJ1-1|TRBV6-2/TRBV6-3
TGTGCCAGCAGCTGGACGGGGCGGGGGAGGAACACTGAAGCTTTCTTT
CASSWTGRGRNTEAFF
>NA|NA|TRBJ1-1|TRBV7-2
TGTGCCAGCAGCTTGGGAACCTCGAACACTGAAGCTTTCTTT
CASSLGTSNTEAFF
>few|NA|TRBJ2-5|TRBV7-2
TGTGCCAGCAGCACGGACAGTAAGACCCAGTACTTC
CASSTDSKTQYF
>many|TRBD1|TRBJ2-4|TRBV4-2
TGTGCCAGCAGCCAAGATCGACCTGGACAGGGGGCCAAAAACATTCAGTACTTC
CASSQDRPGQGAKNIQYF
>NA|NA|TRBJ1-6|TRBV7-2
TGTGCCAGCAGCCGCCCGACAGATAATTCACCCCTCCACTTT
CASSRPTDNSPLHF
>NA|NA|TRBJ2-1|TRBV14
TGTGCCAGCAGCCACGATAACTGGTCGAGAGTCTACAATGAGCAGTTCTTC
CASSHDNWSRVYNEQFF
>NA|TRBD2|TRBJ2-3|TRBV20-1
TGCAGTAGCGGGGGCCCAGATACGCAGTATTTT
CSSGGPDTQYF
>NA|NA|TRBJ1-1|TRBV11-2
TGTGCCAGCAGCTTAGCAATGGACACTGAAGCTTTCTTT
CASSLAMDTEAFF
>many|NA|TRBJ1-6|TRBV4-1
TGCGCCAGCAGATCTCAGCAGGCCTCACCCCTCCACTTT
CASRSQQASPLHF